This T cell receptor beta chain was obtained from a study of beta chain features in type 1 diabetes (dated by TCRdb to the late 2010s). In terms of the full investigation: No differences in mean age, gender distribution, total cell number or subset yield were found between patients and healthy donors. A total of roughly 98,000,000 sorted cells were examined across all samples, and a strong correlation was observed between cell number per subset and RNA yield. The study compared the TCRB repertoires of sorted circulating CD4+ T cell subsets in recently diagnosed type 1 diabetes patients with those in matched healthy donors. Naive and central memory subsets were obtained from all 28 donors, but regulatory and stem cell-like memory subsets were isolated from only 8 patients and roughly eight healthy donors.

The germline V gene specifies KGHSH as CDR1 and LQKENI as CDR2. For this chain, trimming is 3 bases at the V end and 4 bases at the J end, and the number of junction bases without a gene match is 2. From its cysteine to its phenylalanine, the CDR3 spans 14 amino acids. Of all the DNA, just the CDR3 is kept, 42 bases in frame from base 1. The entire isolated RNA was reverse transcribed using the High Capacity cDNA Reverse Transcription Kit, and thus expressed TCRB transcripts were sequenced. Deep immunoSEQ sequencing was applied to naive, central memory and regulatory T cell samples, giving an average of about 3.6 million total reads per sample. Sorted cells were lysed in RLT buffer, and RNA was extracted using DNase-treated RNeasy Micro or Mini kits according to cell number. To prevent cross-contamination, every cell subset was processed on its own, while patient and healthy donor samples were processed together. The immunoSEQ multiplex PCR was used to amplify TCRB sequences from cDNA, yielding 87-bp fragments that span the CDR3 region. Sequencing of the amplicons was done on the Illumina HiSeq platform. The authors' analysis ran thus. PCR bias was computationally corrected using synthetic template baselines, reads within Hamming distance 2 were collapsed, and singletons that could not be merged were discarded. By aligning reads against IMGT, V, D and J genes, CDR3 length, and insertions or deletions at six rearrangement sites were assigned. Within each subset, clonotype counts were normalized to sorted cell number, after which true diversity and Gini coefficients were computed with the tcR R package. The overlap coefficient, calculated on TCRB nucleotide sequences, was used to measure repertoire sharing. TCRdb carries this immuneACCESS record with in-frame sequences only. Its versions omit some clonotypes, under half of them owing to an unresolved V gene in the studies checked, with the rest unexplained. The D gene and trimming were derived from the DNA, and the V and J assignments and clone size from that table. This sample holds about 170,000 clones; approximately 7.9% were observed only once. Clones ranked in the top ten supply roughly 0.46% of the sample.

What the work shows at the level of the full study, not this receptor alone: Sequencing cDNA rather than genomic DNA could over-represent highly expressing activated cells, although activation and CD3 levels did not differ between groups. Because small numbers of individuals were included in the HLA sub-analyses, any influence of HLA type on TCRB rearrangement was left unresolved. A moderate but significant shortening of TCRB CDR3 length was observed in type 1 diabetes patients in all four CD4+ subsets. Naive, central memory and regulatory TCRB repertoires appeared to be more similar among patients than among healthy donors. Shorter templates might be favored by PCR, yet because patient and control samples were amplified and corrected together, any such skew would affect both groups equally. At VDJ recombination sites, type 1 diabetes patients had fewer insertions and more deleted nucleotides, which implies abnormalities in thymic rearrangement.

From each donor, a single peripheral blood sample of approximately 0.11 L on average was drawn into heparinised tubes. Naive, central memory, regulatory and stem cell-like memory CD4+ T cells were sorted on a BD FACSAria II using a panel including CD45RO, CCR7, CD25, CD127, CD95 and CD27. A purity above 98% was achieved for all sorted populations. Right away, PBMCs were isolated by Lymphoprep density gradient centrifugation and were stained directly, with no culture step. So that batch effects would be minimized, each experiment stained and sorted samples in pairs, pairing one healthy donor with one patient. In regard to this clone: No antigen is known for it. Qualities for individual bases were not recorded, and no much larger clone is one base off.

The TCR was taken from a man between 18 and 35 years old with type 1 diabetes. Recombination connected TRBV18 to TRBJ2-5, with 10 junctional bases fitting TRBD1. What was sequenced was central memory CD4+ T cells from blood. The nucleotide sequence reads TGTGCCAGCTCACCCGGGACAGGGGTAGAGACCCAGTACTTC. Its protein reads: CASSPGTGVETQYF.